The following is a TCR beta chain sequence with its context. This entry comes from a study of blood T cell repertoires in COVID-19. Study details: The United States, Italy and Spain supplied acute and convalescent COVID-19 samples. T cells, B-cell-depleted T cells, or PBMCs supplied cDNA or gDNA.

In the original analysis: Reference gene primer amplification gave nucleated cell count estimates. Data came from immunoSEQ multiplex PCR; TCRdb stores just in-frame clones and leaves some out. V and J calls plus clone size are reproduced from that table; the DNA served to infer D and trimming. This repertoire shows 120,000 to 150,000 clones, 80% to 90% found once; its top ten account for approximately 0.95%. Per the germline V gene, CDR1 is KGHDR and CDR2 is SFDVKD. Losses at the gene ends were 2 bases for V and 0 bases for J; bases not matched to a gene: 2. The CDR3 consists of 16 residues. The sequencing sample was made of peripheral blood. The chain is built from TRBV24-1 and TRBJ1-2, with 10 bases lining up with TRBD1. This TCR was sampled from a woman between 50 and 59 years old with acute or convalescent COVID-19. The CDR3 reads CATSDSGTGANYGYTF. For the CDR3, the DNA is TGTGCCACCAGTGATTCAGGGACAGGGGCTAACTATGGCTACACCTTC.